This TCR beta chain is drawn from a study of PD-L1 blockade in urothelial cancer. The V gene's germline CDR1 is SQVTM and CDR2 ANQGSEA. The CDR3 covers 13 residues. V lost 3 bases, J lost 4 bases, and 5 bases stayed unmatched. Profiling relied on immunoSEQ multiplex PCR, and the TCRdb table lists in-frame clones only, not all of them. The top ten hold 7.5% to 8.5% of the sample, which has fewer than 50,000 clones, roughly 85% seen once. The input for sequencing was PBMCs, taken around atezolizumab (anti-PD-L1) treatment. The source of this sequence is a man in his fifties or sixties with urothelial cancer. V is TRBV29-1 and J is TRBJ2-7; 8 bases map to TRBD1. The CDR3, as DNA: TGCAGCGTTGAGGGCAGGGGGCAGTACGAGCAGTACTTC. It specifies CSVEGRGQYEQYF.